These 5 T cell receptor beta chains were sequenced from one sample in a study of T cells after yellow fever vaccination. From the 5' RACE reads, TCRdb called clonotypes with MiXCR, one entry per CDR3 protein. The table has some 200,000 distinct CDR3 sequences, approximately 3% seen once. Sequenced material: CD4+ T cells sorted from PBMCs, taken 10 days after the yellow fever booster vaccination. The receptors were gathered from a man between 18 and 35 years old who received the YFV17D yellow fever vaccine.

In this sample, this clonotype turned up many times. The chain is built from TRBV20-1 and TRBJ1-1; 7 bases are shared with TRBD1. J gave up 3 bases and V 6 bases, and 7 bases lay outside the gene matches. CDR1 and CDR2 from the germline V gene are DFQATT and SNEGSKA (reference sequence). CDR3 size: 13 residues. CDR3 nucleotides: TGCAGTGCCCTCCAGGACAGGTACACTGAAGCTTTCTTT. Translating it yields CSALQDRYTEAFF.

This clonotype was seen more than once but under ten times. This chain links TRBV25-1 with TRBJ1-5; the D is unclear. Germline V gene data show CDR1 as MGHDK and CDR2 as SYGVNS. The CDR3 totals 14 residues. Trimming cost V 3 bases and J 3 bases, with 9 bases left between them. CDR3 region: CASSDSRSNQPQHF. The CDR3, as DNA: TGTGCCAGCAGTGATTCAAGATCCAATCAGCCCCAGCATTTT.

The table lists this clonotype with many counts. The V and J genes are TRBV10-2 and TRBJ1-6; TRBD1 matches 7 bases. V lost 6 bases, J lost 6 bases, and 5 bases stayed unmatched. CDR3 length equals 14 residues. Germline-derived CDR1 and CDR2 are WSHSY and SAAADI. As DNA, the CDR3 is TGCGCCAGCAGCCGACAGGGAATTAATTCACCCCTCCACTTT. Amino acid sequence: CASSRQGINSPLHF.

The rearrangement links TRBV10-3 to TRBJ1-1, with a possible D match to TRBD1 (6 bases). There are 16 residues in the CDR3. Germline lookup yields CDR1 ENHRY and CDR2 SYGVKD. V was shortened by 6 bases and J by 4 bases, with 21 bases between the two germline ends. CDR3 nucleotides: TGTGCCATCAGCAGCACCCCCCACAGGGCGGGCACTGAAGCTTTCTTT. Translation gives CAISSTPHRAGTEAFF.

The table lists this clonotype with a few counts. The chain uses TRBV10-3 and TRBJ2-7, with D unresolved. Trimming shortened V by 2 bases and J by 6 bases, and 8 bases separated the two germline ends. This CDR3 contains 12 residues. Germline V gene sequence: CDR1 ENHRY, CDR2 SYGVKD. For the CDR3, the DNA is TGTGCCATCAGTGAGCCGGCGGTCGAGCAGTACTTC. It specifies CAISEPAVEQYF.